These 16 T cell receptor beta chains originate from one sample sequenced in a study of response to subunit inactivated influenza vaccine. TCRdb processed the RT-PCR reads anew with MiXCR; each CDR3 protein has one entry. This table has fewer than 550,000 distinct CDR3 sequences, around 25% appearing once. The material was CD4+ T cells sorted from PBMCs, obtained around 5 days after vaccination. All receptors come from a man over 45 who received an inactivated influenza vaccine.

This clonotype was counted only a few times. In nucleotides, the CDR3 is TGTGCCAGCAGCTTAGTACTAGCGGGCAACACAGATACGCAGTATTTT. As protein: CASSLVLAGNTDTQYF. This chain links TRBV7-9 with TRBJ2-3, with 9 bases lining up with TRBD2. Germline CDR1 is SEHNR and CDR2 is FQNEAQ (reference sequence). CDR3 length equals 16 residues. With V trimmed by 1 base and J by 2 bases, 4 bases remained unmatched.

This clonotype was observed a single time. The chain has TRBV6-5 and TRBJ1-1, with D perhaps TRBD1 (5 bases). Trimming pared 2 bases from V and 1 base from J, leaving 11 bases between. This CDR3 has 15 residues. Germline loops: CDR1 MNHEY, CDR2 SVGAGI. The CDR3 region is CASSYRQSPNTEAFF. The CDR3 coding sequence is TGTGCCAGCAGTTACCGACAGAGCCCGAACACTGAAGCTTTCTTT.

J is TRBJ2-5 and V is TRBV5-6; D is unresolved. CDR3 length: 15 residues. Germline CDR1 SGHDT, CDR2 YYEEEE. V was trimmed by 1 base and J by 1 base, leaving 11 bases between them. The DNA of the CDR3 is TGTGCCAGCAGCTTGTCGACCGCGGCCCAAGAGACCCAGTACTTC. This codes for CASSLSTAAQETQYF.

This clonotype was detected only a few times. The genes are TRBV10-2 and TRBJ1-5, with 9 nucleotides matching TRBD1. This CDR3 contains 17 residues. Germline loops: CDR1 WSHSY, CDR2 SAAADI. V gave up 3 bases and J gave up 6 bases; unmatched junction bases: 12. The CDR3 region has the DNA TGCGCCAGCAGTGACGGACAGGGGAGGGCTTCAGGTCAGCCCCAGCATTTT. This translates into CASSDGQGRASGQPQHF.

A few counts support this clonotype. V and J are TRBV15 and TRBJ2-5; D is ambiguous. The germline gives CDR1 LNHNV, CDR2 YYDKDF (reference sequence). V gave up 1 base and J gave up 2 bases, with 8 bases separating them. This CDR3 comprises 14 residues. The CDR3 DNA is TGTGCCACCAGCAGAGGACGGGCTCAAGAGACCCAGTACTTC. It translates to CATSRGRAQETQYF. Using reference TRBV15 and TRBJ2-5 for the parts outside the CDR3, the full variable domain is DAMVIQNPRYQVTQFGKPVTLSCSQTLNHNVMYWYQQKSSQAPKLLFHYYDKDFNNEADTPDNFQSRRPNTSFCFLDIRSPGLGDTAMYLCATSRGRAQETQYFGPGTRLLVL.

This CDR3 reads CATSDTGLSTDTQYF. The CDR3 DNA is TGTGCCACCAGTGATACCGGGCTAAGCACAGATACGCAGTATTTT. The chain recombines TRBV24-1 with TRBJ2-3; the D is unclear. V was clipped by 3 bases and J by 0 bases, with 9 bases between them. The germline gives CDR1 KGHDR, CDR2 SFDVKD. CDR3 length equals 15 residues.

The chain joins TRBV7-2 to TRBJ1-1, with a weak D call TRBD1 (5 bases). Germline V CDR1 and CDR2: SGHTA, FQGNSA. V was trimmed by 1 base and J by 5 bases, leaving 11 bases between them. CDR3 length equals 14 residues. CDR3 bases: TGTGCCAGCAGCTTAGAGGGGAGGAGAACTGAAGCTTTCTTT. This translates into CASSLEGRRTEAFF. The whole variable domain, remainder taken from reference TRBV7-2 and TRBJ1-1, is GAGVSQSPSNKVTEKGKDVELRCDPISGHTALYWYRQSLGQGLEFLIYFQGNSAPDKSGLPSDRFSAERTGGSVSTLTIQRTQQEDSAVYLCASSLEGRRTEAFFGQGTRLTVV.

The chain couples TRBV10-3 to TRBJ2-1, with TRBD2 matching 8 bases. Trimming at V came to 11 bases and at J to 3 bases, leaving 9 bases not matched to a gene. The CDR3 loop spans 14 amino acids. Looked up from germline, CDR1 is ENHRY and CDR2 is SYGVKD. This chain's CDR3 is CAGSRSGSYNEQFF. DNA of the CDR3: TGTGCCGGGTCGCGCAGCGGGAGCTACAATGAGCAGTTCTTC.

This clonotype was seen a few times. This chain's CDR3 is CASSAGTGPITGELFF. CDR3 nucleotide sequence: TGTGCCAGCAGCGCCGGGACAGGGCCTATCACCGGGGAGCTGTTTTTT. The V gene is TRBV9, the J gene TRBJ2-2; 9 bases are shared with TRBD1. This CDR3 spans 16 amino acids. V lost 3 bases to trimming and J lost 4 bases; unmatched junction nucleotides: 7. Germline V gene lookup returns CDR1 SGDLS and CDR2 YYNGEE.

This chain links TRBV20-1 with TRBJ2-7; no reliable D call. Trimming stripped 4 bases from V and 2 bases from J, with 6 bases between. Germline V CDR1 and CDR2: DFQATT, SNEGSKA (reference sequence). The CDR3 has 11 residues. The CDR3: CSAKDPYEQYF. CDR3 nucleotides: TGCAGTGCTAAGGATCCCTACGAGCAGTACTTC.

This clonotype showed up just a few times. The chain couples TRBV7-2 to TRBJ2-5, with unresolved D. V was cut by 3 bases and J by 7 bases, with 6 bases left in between. The CDR3 sequence is 11 residues long. In germline, CDR1 is SGHTA, CDR2 FQGNSA. CDR3 in DNA: TGTGCCAGCAGCTTCTCCGCGACCCAGTACTTC. This encodes CASSFSATQYF.

The rearrangement links TRBV29-1 to TRBJ1-5, with D possibly being TRBD1 (5 bases). Germline V gene lookup returns CDR1 SQVTM and CDR2 ANQGSEA. The CDR3 is 13 residues long. Deletions cut 4 bases from V and 7 bases from J, with 14 bases between. The CDR3: CSVGQGGGQPQHF. Written as DNA, the CDR3 is TGCAGCGTTGGTCAGGGCGGAGGGCAGCCCCAGCATTTT.

The chain uses TRBV27 and TRBJ2-2; D remains unclear. The CDR3 has 12 amino acids. V was shortened by 3 bases and J by 5 bases, with 4 bases between the two germline ends. Germline lookup yields CDR1 MNHEY and CDR2 SMNVEV (reference sequence). CDR3 sequence: CASSFVTGELFF. As DNA, the CDR3 is TGTGCCAGCAGTTTCGTAACCGGGGAGCTGTTTTTT.

The sample holds a few counts of this clonotype. The chain joins TRBV5-1 to TRBJ2-5; possibly TRBD1 for D (6 bases). The CDR3 spans 16 residues. Trimming removed 2 bases at V and 3 bases at J, with 17 bases between. Per germline, CDR1 SGHRS and CDR2 YFSETQ. This CDR3 is CASSFAGDKLEETQYF. DNA for the CDR3: TGCGCCAGCAGCTTCGCAGGGGACAAACTCGAAGAGACCCAGTACTTC. The full variable domain, its missing parts supplied by reference TRBV5-1 and TRBJ2-5, is KAGVTQTPRYLIKTRGQQVTLSCSPISGHRSVSWYQQTPGQGLQFLFEYFSETQRNKGNFPGRFSGRQFSNSRSEMNVSTLELGDSALYLCASSFAGDKLEETQYFGPGTRLLVL.

The count of this clonotype is one. The V and J genes are TRBV4-1 and TRBJ1-4; D might be TRBD1 (5 bases). Germline CDR1 MGHRA, CDR2 YSYEKL. The length of the CDR3 is 16 residues. V lost 3 bases and J 5 bases, leaving 16 bases between the germline ends. CDR3 in amino acids: CASSQTSGTRNEKLFF. For the CDR3, the DNA is TGCGCCAGCAGCCAGACATCAGGGACTCGGAATGAAAAACTGTTTTTT.

The chain employs TRBV7-2 and TRBJ2-7; 9 bases map to TRBD1. With 3 bases clipped from V and 3 bases from J, the junction kept 3 bases outside the gene matches. CDR3 length: 14 residues. Germline V CDR1 and CDR2: SGHTA, FQGNSA. CDR3 sequence reads: CASSLDRGYYEQYF. The CDR3 DNA reads as TGTGCCAGCAGCTTGGACAGGGGATACTACGAGCAGTACTTC.